Following are 2 T cell receptor beta chains from one sample sequenced in a study of T cells after yellow fever vaccination. One entry per CDR3 protein results from TCRdb running MiXCR on the 5' RACE reads. The sample carries 250,000 to 350,000 distinct CDR3 sequences, around 6.8% recorded once. Material: PBMCs, obtained roughly 47 days after the first yellow fever vaccination. Every receptor here comes from a man aged 18 to 35 who received the YFV17D yellow fever vaccine.

J is TRBJ2-1 and V is TRBV4-1; a possible D gene is TRBD1 (5 bases). Germline CDR1 is MGHRA and CDR2 is YSYEKL. Trimming took off 1 base at V and 8 bases at J, with 21 bases between the two ends. The CDR3 extends over 17 amino acids. The CDR3 DNA follows: TGCGCCAGCAGCCAAGGTGTGTGGGGCTCGTCGGTAGATGAGCAGTTCTTC. Amino acids: CASSQGVWGSSVDEQFF.

This clonotype came up a few times. The rearrangement uses TRBV6-5 and TRBJ1-1; 10 nucleotides agree with TRBD1. The CDR3 contains 16 residues. Per germline, CDR1 MNHEY and CDR2 SVGAGI. The J segment lost 2 bases and the V segment lost 2 bases, leaving 5 bases of the junction unmatched. The CDR3 here is CASSYRDRGPNTEAFF. The DNA for the CDR3 is TGTGCCAGCAGTTACCGTGACAGGGGGCCTAACACTGAAGCTTTCTTT.